This TCR beta chain is from a study of blood T cell repertoires in COVID-19 (dated by TCRdb to 2020 to 2021). Notes on the research overall: Samples from collaborators originated in the United States, Italy and Spain and spanned both the acute and convalescent phases of COVID-19. The dataset comprised deeply sampled blood TCRbeta repertoires from subjects exposed to, actively infected with, or recovered from COVID-19. A de-identified subject ID, COVID-19 status, age in years and sex were almost always included in the sample metadata. A freely available public database, intended as a resource for researchers studying the immune response to SARS-CoV-2, is where the repertoires were released. Samples were obtained from the ongoing ImmuneRACE study (first 160 participants) and from over 1,000 subjects provided by 6 global collaborators. The prospective study material was composed of cDNA or gDNA derived from T cells, B-cell-depleted T cells, or PBMCs. Where available, HLA class I and class II types were taken from metadata supplied by the sample provider and were not determined by assay-based typing. General conclusions and limits of the study: Clinical and demographic metadata were provided uncurated, with the amount varying by source and participant.

Worth noting for this clone: Its antigen has not been determined. Base qualities are missing; no much larger clone stands one base away.

At one collaborating source in Seattle, patients were enrolled during active infection and were followed longitudinally through the course of disease. Collaborating institutions collected whole blood in K2EDTA tubes following their own protocols. For TCRbeta analysis, collaborators shipped samples in one of three forms: frozen whole blood, isolated PBMCs, or DNA extracted from either of those sample types. TCRbeta CDR3 regions were amplified from genomic DNA by means of the immunoSEQ Assay, a bias-controlled multiplex PCR. Processing in the source paper ran as follows. The number of nucleated cells in each sample was estimated by amplification of reference gene primers within the assay. Sequence reads were collapsed and filtered to measure the absolute abundance of every unique TCRbeta CDR3 rearrangement. Productive Simpson clonality was computed per sample as the square root of Simpson's diversity index over productive rearrangements. This is the immuneACCESS table as TCRdb keeps it, with only in-frame sequences that have V and J called. A part of the clones is gone; compared with another copy, unresolved V genes explain less than half, and the rest is unexplained. That table supplies the V and J calls and clone size; D and trimming were determined from the DNA. Present in this sample are roughly 50,000 clones, 86% of which were seen just once. The leading ten clones occupy 2.6% of the sample.

The CDR3 covers 16 residues, taking in both the cysteine and the phenylalanine. Only the CDR3 region is kept as DNA, spanning 48 bases read in frame from base 1. As encoded in the germline V gene, CDR1 is SGHAT while CDR2 is FQNNGV. The V end gives up 5 bases and the J end 8 bases, leaving 14 bases in the junction not matched to a gene. The sequence derives from a woman older than 75 with COVID-19, enrolled during active disease. Sequencing was carried out using peripheral blood. The rearrangement combines TRBV11-2 with TRBJ2-1, with TRBD2 identical over 8 junction bases. The bases are TGTGCCAGCAGCGCAGGTCCCGGGACTAGGAACGATGAGCAGTTCTTC. This yields the protein CASSAGPGTRNDEQFF.